The next 32 T cell receptor beta chains were all read from a single sample in a study of naive and memory T cell subsets. Both TRBC1 and TRBC2 were covered by a beta constant-region primer of two equimolar oligonucleotides. MiXCR, applied by TCRdb to the UMI-ligation and nested PCR reads, yields one record per CDR3 protein. The profile shows around 160,000 distinct CDR3 sequences, about 18% of them singletons. Sample: naive CD4+ T cells from blood. The source is a human donor in good health.

V is TRBV7-2 and J is TRBJ2-5; no clear D gene. CDR1 SGHTA and CDR2 FQGNSA come from the germline V gene. The CDR3 length is 14 residues. V lost 5 bases, J lost 2 bases, and 12 bases lay in between. The CDR3 loop is CASSRDTGQETQYF. The CDR3 region has the DNA TGTGCCAGCAGCCGAGACACCGGACAAGAGACCCAGTACTTC. The whole variable domain, filled in from reference TRBV7-2 and TRBJ2-5, reads GAGVSQSPSNKVTEKGKDVELRCDPISGHTALYWYRQSLGQGLEFLIYFQGNSAPDKSGLPSDRFSAERTGGSVSTLTIQRTQQEDSAVYLCASSRDTGQETQYFGPGTRLLVL.

The chain couples TRBV24-1 to TRBJ2-2, with 7 bases identical to TRBD1. V was clipped by 5 bases and J by 1 base; unmatched bases: 3. The CDR3 contains 15 residues. The germline CDR1 and CDR2 sequences are KGHDR and SFDVKD. The CDR3 region has the DNA TGTGCCACCAGTGGGAGGACAGGGAACACCGGGGAGCTGTTTTTT. It encodes CATSGRTGNTGELFF.

The CDR3 nucleotides are TGTGCCAGCAGCTATCAGGCCTCAGGGGGCACCTACGAGCAGTACTTC. As protein: CASSYQASGGTYEQYF. The rearrangement uses TRBV7-2 and TRBJ2-7; 8 bases match TRBD1. The CDR3 runs 16 residues. Trimming removed 4 bases from V and 2 bases from J; junction bases left unmatched: 10. In germline, CDR1 is SGHTA, CDR2 FQGNSA.

The chain couples TRBV7-6 to TRBJ1-5; D remains unclear. From germline, CDR1 is SGHVS and CDR2 FNYEAQ. The CDR3 runs 11 residues. V lost 11 bases and J 5 bases, leaving 10 bases between the germline ends. The CDR3 DNA sequence: TGTGCCGTGTTAGTCGATCAGCCCCAGCATTTT. Protein sequence: CAVLVDQPQHF.

Only a few counts were recorded for this clonotype. The J gene is TRBJ1-1, the V gene TRBV5-1, with 7 bases aligning to TRBD1. CDR3 size: 14 residues. Germline values: CDR1 SGHRS, CDR2 YFSETQ. Trimming at V came to 4 bases and at J to 4 bases, leaving 7 bases not matched to a gene. CDR3 protein: CASSLQTGTTEAFF. The CDR3, as DNA: TGCGCCAGCAGCCTCCAGACAGGGACCACTGAAGCTTTCTTT.

The gene calls are TRBV5-1 and TRBJ2-3, with 9 positions matching TRBD2. The CDR3 contains 16 residues. Germline trimming cut 4 bases from V and 2 bases from J; bases unmatched to any gene: 8. The germline gives CDR1 SGHRS, CDR2 YFSETQ. CDR3 nucleotides: TGCGCCAGCAGCATCGGTAGCGGGAGAGCCACAGATACGCAGTATTTT. This translates into CASSIGSGRATDTQYF.

The chain uses TRBV19 and TRBJ2-7; D is tentatively TRBD1 or TRBD2 (5 bases each). This CDR3 has 15 amino acids. Trimming pared 4 bases from V and 0 bases from J, leaving 13 bases between. Germline CDR1 LNHDA, CDR2 SQIVND (reference sequence). CDR3 amino acids: CASSKTGTASYEQYF. CDR3 coding DNA: TGTGCCAGTAGTAAAACCGGGACGGCCTCCTACGAGCAGTACTTC.

V gene TRBV7-9 combines with J gene TRBJ2-5; D is unresolved. With 1 base removed from V and 5 bases from J, the gap between germline ends came to 14 bases. Per germline, CDR1 SEHNR and CDR2 FQNEAQ (reference sequence). This CDR3 spans 15 amino acids. CDR3: CASSLEGWQWETQYF. The CDR3 DNA is TGTGCCAGCAGCTTAGAGGGCTGGCAATGGGAGACCCAGTACTTC.

V usage is TRBV20-1 and J usage is TRBJ2-7, with 13 bases lining up with TRBD2. Trimming took 6 bases from V and 4 from J; bases not matched to a gene: 12. The germline V gene encodes CDR1 DFQATT and CDR2 SNEGSKA (reference sequence). The CDR3 spans 16 residues. As DNA, the CDR3 is TGCAGTGCGGCTGGACTAGCGGGAGCGGCCGCGTACGAGCAGTACTTC. Translated, it gives CSAAGLAGAAAYEQYF.

This clonotype has more than one count but fewer than ten. The CDR3 spells CASSLKLGVNTEAFF. The CDR3 DNA follows: TGTGCCAGCAGCTTAAAATTAGGGGTGAACACTGAAGCTTTCTTT. This chain joins TRBV7-2 and TRBJ1-1, with D possibly matching TRBD1 (5 bases). The CDR3 has 15 residues. Germline CDR1 SGHTA, CDR2 FQGNSA. V lost 2 bases and J 0 bases, leaving 10 bases between the germline ends.

The rearrangement joins TRBV20-1 to TRBJ2-7, with 8 bases matching TRBD2. This CDR3 contains 14 residues. V lost 6 bases to trimming and J lost 5 bases; unmatched junction nucleotides: 12. Germline CDR1 DFQATT, CDR2 SNEGSKA (reference sequence). CDR3 residues: CSAEESGSRNEQYF. In DNA, the CDR3 is TGCAGTGCCGAAGAAAGCGGGAGTAGGAACGAGCAGTACTTC.

In this sample, this clonotype turned up a few times. The V and J genes are TRBV10-3 and TRBJ2-2; TRBD2 agrees at 7 bases. The length of the CDR3 is 15 residues. J lost 2 bases, V lost 3 bases, and 3 bases had no gene match. Germline values: CDR1 ENHRY, CDR2 SYGVKD. The CDR3 DNA reads as TGTGCCATCAGTGAAAGGACTAGTAACACCGGGGAGCTGTTTTTT. Protein: CAISERTSNTGELFF.

This clonotype was seen a few times. V usage is TRBV10-2 and J usage is TRBJ2-5, with D perhaps matching TRBD1 or TRBD2 (5 bases each). This CDR3 has 12 residues. Germline V gives CDR1 WSHSY, CDR2 SAAADI. The V end lost 6 bases, the J end lost 2 bases, and 7 bases lay between the germline ends. Here the CDR3 reads CASRWGQETQYF. In DNA, the CDR3 is TGCGCCAGCAGATGGGGGCAAGAGACCCAGTACTTC.

The V and J genes are TRBV20-1 and TRBJ2-1, with D perhaps being TRBD1 or TRBD2 (6 bases each). Trimming pared 7 bases from V and 7 bases from J, leaving 20 bases between. Germline V gene sequence: CDR1 DFQATT, CDR2 SNEGSKA (reference sequence). The CDR3 totals 14 residues. The CDR3 sequence is CSVFGRGGGNEQFF. Written as DNA, the CDR3 is TGCAGTGTCTTCGGCAGGGGAGGTGGGAATGAGCAGTTCTTC.

This clonotype was seen a few times. The V call is TRBV7-2, the J call TRBJ2-3; a possible D gene is TRBD2 (5 bases). Per germline, CDR1 SGHTA and CDR2 FQGNSA. The CDR3 totals 16 residues. Trimming cost V 1 base and J 0 bases, with 11 bases left between them. DNA of the CDR3: TGTGCCAGCAGCTTAGTTCCGGACTCGAGCACAGATACGCAGTATTTT. This codes for CASSLVPDSSTDTQYF.

This clonotype has only a few counts. The rearrangement joins TRBV4-1 to TRBJ2-1; 7 bases are shared with TRBD2. Per the germline V gene, CDR1 is MGHRA and CDR2 is YSYEKL. The CDR3 has 17 residues. Unmatched junction bases numbered 9, after V lost 4 bases and J lost 0 bases. CDR3 region: CASSRLLAPSSYNEQFF. CDR3 bases: TGCGCCAGCAGCCGCCTACTAGCGCCGAGCTCCTACAATGAGCAGTTCTTC.

The V call is TRBV20-1, the J call TRBJ2-5; D uncertain. V lost 5 bases to trimming and J lost 5 bases, with 6 bases between them. Per the germline V gene, CDR1 is DFQATT and CDR2 is SNEGSKA (reference sequence). The CDR3 extends over 10 amino acids. The CDR3 nucleotides read TGCAGTGCTGGGGTGGAGACCCAGTACTTC. Its protein is CSAGVETQYF.

V and J are TRBV7-2 and TRBJ1-2; tentatively, D is TRBD1 (5 bases). Germline V gene data show CDR1 as SGHTA and CDR2 as FQGNSA. The CDR3 has 14 amino acids. Trimming stripped 1 base from V and 7 bases from J, with 13 bases between. DNA for the CDR3: TGTGCCAGCAGCTTAGTGAGCAGGGAATCTGGCTACACCTTC. This codes for CASSLVSRESGYTF.

A few counts support this clonotype. This chain joins TRBV5-1 and TRBJ2-1, with TRBD2 identical over 8 bases. Germline CDR1 reads SGHRS; CDR2 reads YFSETQ. Unmatched junction bases numbered 11, after V lost 4 bases and J lost 5 bases. The length of the CDR3 is 16 residues. The CDR3 spells CASSGGEREPNNEQFF. The CDR3 nucleotides read TGCGCCAGCAGCGGGGGGGAGCGGGAGCCCAACAATGAGCAGTTCTTC.

The genes are TRBV5-1 and TRBJ2-5; D is uncertain. The CDR3 is 13 amino acids. CDR1 and CDR2 (germline): SGHRS, YFSETQ. Trimming shortened V by 0 bases and J by 3 bases, and 6 bases separated the two germline ends. The CDR3 protein is CASSLGQEETQYF. CDR3 coding DNA: TGCGCCAGCAGCTTGGGTCAGGAAGAGACCCAGTACTTC.

There are a few counts of this clonotype. This chain links TRBV29-1 with TRBJ1-2; weak D call: TRBD1 (5 bases). V lost 3 bases and J lost 3, with 17 bases in between. Per germline, CDR1 SQVTM and CDR2 ANQGSEA. The CDR3 consists of 15 residues. CDR3 bases: TGCAGCGTTGATGGGATGGGGGACCGGCACTATGGCTACACCTTC. Translated: CSVDGMGDRHYGYTF.

This clonotype was seen repeatedly, ten times or more. The chain carries TRBV29-1 and TRBJ2-1, with D perhaps matching TRBD1 (5 bases). V lost 6 bases and J lost 5, with 11 bases in between. Germline V gene lookup returns CDR1 SQVTM and CDR2 ANQGSEA. The CDR3 loop spans 12 amino acids. CDR3 region: CSVLGENNEQFF. The CDR3 nucleotides are TGCAGCGTATTAGGGGAAAACAATGAGCAGTTCTTC.

The genes are TRBV12-3 or TRBV12-4 and TRBJ1-2; tentative D call: TRBD1 (5 bases). CDR3 length: 15 residues. V lost 7 bases and J lost 8, with 23 bases in between. The CDR3 DNA follows: TGTGCCAGCAAATACTCCCGGGCGCAGGGCTTGGGCTACACCTTC. Encoded protein: CASKYSRAQGLGYTF.

The chain combines TRBV19 with TRBJ2-1; no clear D. V dropped 5 bases and J dropped 9 bases, with 11 bases sitting between them. Germline V CDR1 and CDR2: LNHDA, SQIVND (reference sequence). This CDR3 is 12 amino acids long. The CDR3, as DNA: TGTGCCAGTAGTCCCCCATCCACTGAGCAGTTCTTC. Translating it yields CASSPPSTEQFF.

The table lists this clonotype with a few counts. CDR3 region: CSATGASGNSDTQYF. The CDR3, as DNA: TGCAGTGCCACAGGGGCTAGCGGGAATTCCGATACGCAGTATTTT. The J gene is TRBJ2-3, the V gene TRBV20-1, with 9 nucleotides matching TRBD2. The germline gives CDR1 DFQATT, CDR2 SNEGSKA (reference sequence). There are 15 residues in the CDR3. The junction had 13 bases not matched to a gene; V was cut back by 6 bases and J by 6 bases.

This clonotype has more than one count but fewer than ten. This rearrangement joins TRBV14 to TRBJ2-1; D uncertain. The CDR3 length is 14 residues. In germline, CDR1 is SGHDN, CDR2 FVKESK. Trimming pared 1 base from V and 3 bases from J, leaving 7 bases between. The CDR3 sequence is CASSQVVNYNEQFF. The CDR3 DNA reads as TGTGCCAGCAGCCAAGTTGTCAACTACAATGAGCAGTTCTTC.

The CDR3 nucleotides are TGTGCCAGCAGCCCCCAGATGAACACTGAAGCTTTCTTT. Translation gives CASSPQMNTEAFF. This sequence joins TRBV7-3 and TRBJ1-1; D remains ambiguous. Germline V lookup: CDR1 SGHTA, CDR2 FQGTGA. The CDR3 has 13 amino acids. Deletions cut 5 bases from V and 0 bases from J, with 7 bases between. Full variable domain (remainder filled in from reference TRBV7-3 and TRBJ1-1): GAGVSQTPSNKVTEKGKYVELRCDPISGHTALYWYRQSLGQGPEFLIYFQGTGAADDSGLPNDRFFAVRPEGSVSTLKIQRTERGDSAVYLCASSPQMNTEAFFGQGTRLTVV.

The chain employs TRBV18 and TRBJ2-7; 10 bases map to TRBD2. CDR3 length equals 14 residues. Germline loops: CDR1 KGHSH, CDR2 LQKENI. J was trimmed by 7 bases and V by 3 bases; bases with no gene match: 6. The CDR3 here is CASSPLAGEKEQYF. As DNA, the CDR3 is TGTGCCAGCTCACCCCTAGCGGGAGAGAAAGAGCAGTACTTC.

V gene TRBV14 combines with J gene TRBJ2-7, with TRBD1 matching over 9 bases. V shed 1 base, J shed 2 bases, and the junction held 6 bases outside the gene matches. The CDR3 is made up of 16 amino acids. The germline CDR1 and CDR2 sequences are SGHDN and FVKESK. The chain's CDR3 is CASSQAGTGLPYEQYF. The CDR3 coding sequence is TGTGCCAGCAGCCAAGCTGGGACAGGGCTTCCCTACGAGCAGTACTTC.

This clonotype showed up just a few times. This chain connects TRBV27 to TRBJ2-1, with D perhaps TRBD1 (5 bases). The germline gives CDR1 MNHEY, CDR2 SMNVEV (reference sequence). Trimming took off 3 bases at V and 8 bases at J, with 11 bases between the two ends. The CDR3 consists of 13 residues. The CDR3: CASSLTVEDEQFF. In nucleotides, the CDR3 is TGTGCCAGCAGTTTGACAGTCGAAGATGAGCAGTTCTTC.

The gene calls are TRBV11-2 and TRBJ2-1; D gene uncertain. The germline gives CDR1 SGHAT, CDR2 FQNNGV. The CDR3 consists of 16 residues. V was clipped by 1 base and J by 0 bases, with 10 bases between them. CDR3 protein: CASSLGTISSYNEQFF. In DNA, the CDR3 is TGTGCCAGCAGCTTAGGTACAATCAGCTCCTACAATGAGCAGTTCTTC.

The genes are TRBV9 and TRBJ2-1, with D possibly being TRBD2 (5 bases). CDR1 is SGDLS and CDR2 is YYNGEE in the germline V gene. V lost 0 bases to trimming and J lost 0 bases, with 10 bases between them. CDR3 length: 16 amino acids. CDR3 coding DNA: TGTGCCAGCAGCGTAGGAGGGAATCCCTCCTACAATGAGCAGTTCTTC. It encodes CASSVGGNPSYNEQFF.